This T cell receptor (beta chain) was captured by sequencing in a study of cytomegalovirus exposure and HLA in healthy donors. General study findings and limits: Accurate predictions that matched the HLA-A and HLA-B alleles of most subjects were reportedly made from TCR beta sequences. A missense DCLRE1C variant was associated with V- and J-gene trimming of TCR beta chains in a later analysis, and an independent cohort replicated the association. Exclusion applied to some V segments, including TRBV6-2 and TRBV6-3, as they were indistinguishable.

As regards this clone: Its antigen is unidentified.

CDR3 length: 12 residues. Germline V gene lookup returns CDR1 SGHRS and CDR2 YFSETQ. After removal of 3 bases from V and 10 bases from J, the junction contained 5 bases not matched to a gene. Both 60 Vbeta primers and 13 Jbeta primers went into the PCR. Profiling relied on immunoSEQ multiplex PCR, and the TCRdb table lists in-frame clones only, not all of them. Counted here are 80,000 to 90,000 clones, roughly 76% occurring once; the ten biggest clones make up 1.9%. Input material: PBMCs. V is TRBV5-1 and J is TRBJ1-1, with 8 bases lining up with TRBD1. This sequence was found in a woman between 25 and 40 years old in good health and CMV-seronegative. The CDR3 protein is CASSWETGVAFF. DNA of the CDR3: TGCGCCAGCAGCTGGGAGACAGGGGTAGCTTTCTTT.